These 28 T cell receptor beta chains originate from one sample sequenced in a study of cytomegalovirus exposure and HLA in healthy donors. 60 Vbeta and 13 Jbeta primers were used in PCR. The table came from immunoSEQ multiplex PCR; TCRdb's copy has only in-frame clones and leaves some out. The sample totals 95,000 to 150,000 clones. Sequencing input: PBMCs. These receptors came from a young man in good health and CMV-seronegative.

The chain couples TRBV4-3 to TRBJ2-2, with D possibly being TRBD1 (5 bases). This CDR3 is built from 15 residues. V lost 0 bases and J lost 6, with 11 bases in between. Germline lookup yields CDR1 LGHNA and CDR2 YSLEER. The CDR3: CASSQDAGRAGELFF. As DNA, the CDR3 is TGCGCCAGCAGCCAAGATGCAGGCAGGGCCGGGGAGCTGTTTTTT.

The rearrangement joins TRBV7-3 to TRBJ2-1; 8 bases match TRBD2. The CDR3 sequence is 18 residues long. Trimming at V came to 2 bases and at J to 0 bases, leaving 9 bases not matched to a gene. Germline V gene lookup returns CDR1 SGHTA and CDR2 FQGTGA. CDR3 sequence: CASSLAGGRMSSYNEQFF. DNA for the CDR3: TGTGCCAGCAGCTTAGCGGGAGGCCGGATGAGCTCCTACAATGAGCAGTTCTTC.

The CDR3 DNA sequence: TGTGCCAGCAGGTTAGACAGTAATTCACCCCTCCACTTT. Encoded protein: CASRLDSNSPLHF. V is TRBV7-3 and J is TRBJ1-6, with a weak D call TRBD1 (5 bases). The germline V gene has CDR1 SGHTA and CDR2 FQGTGA. The CDR3 has 13 amino acids. V lost 6 bases and J 6 bases, leaving 9 bases between the germline ends.

This rearrangement joins TRBV29-1 to TRBJ1-2; D remains ambiguous. With 2 bases removed from V and 8 bases from J, the gap between germline ends came to 9 bases. From germline, CDR1 is SQVTM and CDR2 ANQGSEA. This CDR3 contains 11 residues. The CDR3 here is CSVESRRGYTF. The CDR3 DNA reads TGCAGCGTTGAATCCAGGCGCGGCTACACCTTC.

The rearrangement links TRBV5-5 to TRBJ2-2; possible D gene TRBD2, 6 bases. Trimming took 1 base from V and 3 from J, leaving 7 bases between them. Looked up from germline, CDR1 is SGHKS and CDR2 is YYEKEE (reference sequence). The CDR3 has 14 amino acids. As DNA, the CDR3 is TGTGCCAGCAGCTTGCGGGACTACACCGGGGAGCTGTTTTTT. Protein sequence: CASSLRDYTGELFF.

This chain uses TRBV10-1 with TRBJ1-1, with 9 bases identical to TRBD1. The junction had 6 bases not matched to a gene; V was cut back by 6 bases and J by 4 bases. There are 14 residues in the CDR3. CDR1 is WNHNN and CDR2 is SYGVQD in the germline V gene (reference sequence). The CDR3 reads CASREDRGVTEAFF. The CDR3 DNA reads as TGCGCCAGCAGGGAGGACAGGGGCGTCACTGAAGCTTTCTTT.

The rearrangement uses TRBV15 and TRBJ1-4, with D possibly TRBD1 on 5 matching bases. The CDR3 totals 15 residues. Germline CDR1 reads LNHNV; CDR2 reads YYDKDF (reference sequence). V lost 5 bases, J lost 6 bases, and 16 bases lay in between. CDR3 residues: CATSRSSGQDEKLFF. The CDR3 region has the DNA TGTGCCACCAGCCGATCCTCAGGGCAGGATGAAAAACTGTTTTTT.

The rearrangement links TRBV10-1 to TRBJ2-1, with D possibly being TRBD1 or TRBD2 (5 bases each). This CDR3 region has 11 residues. V was shortened by 6 bases and J by 9 bases, with 9 bases between the two germline ends. CDR1 is WNHNN and CDR2 is SYGVQD in the germline V gene (reference sequence). The CDR3 region is CASSEGSEQFF. In DNA form, the CDR3 reads TGCGCCAGCAGCGAGGGGAGTGAGCAGTTCTTC.

This sequence joins TRBV27 and TRBJ2-7, with 11 nucleotides matching TRBD1. CDR1 and CDR2 from the germline V gene are MNHEY and SMNVEV (reference sequence). CDR3 length: 13 residues. J gave up 2 bases and V 7 bases, and 1 base lay outside the gene matches. The CDR3 protein is CASTGQGAYEQYF. CDR3 in DNA: TGTGCCAGCACGGGACAGGGGGCCTACGAGCAGTACTTC.

The genes are TRBV7-6 and TRBJ2-3; 14 nucleotides agree with TRBD2. The J segment lost 9 bases and the V segment lost 1 base, leaving 3 bases of the junction unmatched. The length of the CDR3 is 15 residues. Germline V lookup: CDR1 SGHVS, CDR2 FNYEAQ. CDR3 nucleotide sequence: TGTGCCAGCAGCTTAGGGGGACTAGCGGGAGACACGCAGTATTTT. This codes for CASSLGGLAGDTQYF. Combining the CDR3 with reference TRBV7-6 and TRBJ2-3 gives the whole variable domain GAGVSQSPRYKVTKRGQDVALRCDPISGHVSLYWYRQALGQGPEFLTYFNYEAQQDKSGLPNDRFSAERPEGSISTLTIQRTEQRDSAMYRCASSLGGLAGDTQYFGPGTRLTVL.

CDR3 residues: CASSQEQWQASSYNEQFF. CDR3 DNA: TGCGCCAGCAGCCAAGAACAGTGGCAGGCGAGCTCCTACAATGAGCAGTTCTTC. The chain is built from TRBV4-1 and TRBJ2-1; D ambiguous. CDR1 is MGHRA and CDR2 is YSYEKL in the germline V gene. The CDR3 has 18 amino acids. V lost 0 bases, J lost 0 bases, and 15 bases lay in between.

The DNA for the CDR3 is TGTGCCAGCAGTTACGACGGACTAAGCTACGAGCAGTACTTC. It encodes CASSYDGLSYEQYF. V usage is TRBV6-5 and J usage is TRBJ2-7; weak D call: TRBD2 (6 bases). The length of the CDR3 is 14 residues. Germline CDR1 is MNHEY and CDR2 is SVGAGI. Deletions cut 2 bases from V and 3 bases from J, with 11 bases between.

CDR3 residues: CASSSQGSGELFF. For the CDR3, the DNA is TGTGCCAGCAGCTCGCAGGGGTCCGGGGAGCTGTTTTTT. This chain uses TRBV11-3 with TRBJ2-2; possible D gene TRBD1, 6 bases. V was shortened by 4 bases and J by 6 bases, with 9 bases between the two germline ends. The V gene's germline CDR1 is SGHNT and CDR2 YENEEA. The CDR3 runs 13 residues.

V is TRBV7-8 and J is TRBJ2-1; a possible D gene is TRBD1 (6 bases). Germline V gene data show CDR1 as SGHVS and CDR2 as FQNEAQ. V was shortened by 5 bases and J by 3 bases, with 20 bases between the two germline ends. CDR3 length: 17 residues. In DNA form, the CDR3 reads TGTGCCAGCAGCCCAAGACCACAGGGAGCTGGCTACAATGAGCAGTTCTTC. Protein product: CASSPRPQGAGYNEQFF.

The V call is TRBV2, the J call TRBJ2-5; D may be TRBD2 (6 bases). V lost 4 bases and J lost 12, with 9 bases in between. Germline V lookup: CDR1 SNHLY, CDR2 FYNNEI. The CDR3 totals 10 residues. CDR3: CASSGVAEYF. The DNA for the CDR3 is TGTGCCAGCAGTGGTGTAGCGGAGTACTTC.

The rearrangement joins TRBV4-3 to TRBJ2-1; maybe TRBD2 (6 bases). V was clipped by 6 bases and J by 4 bases, with 16 bases between them. Germline CDR1 reads LGHNA; CDR2 reads YSLEER. The CDR3 runs 15 residues. CDR3 amino acids: CASSERGGGYNEQFF. Written as DNA, the CDR3 is TGCGCCAGCAGTGAACGGGGAGGAGGGTACAATGAGCAGTTCTTC.

The gene calls are TRBV6-5 and TRBJ1-4; D call uncertain. With 4 bases removed from V and 6 bases from J, the gap between germline ends came to 15 bases. The germline V gene encodes CDR1 MNHEY and CDR2 SVGAGI. CDR3 length equals 15 residues. The CDR3 sequence: CASSSSLTGDEKLFF. The DNA of the CDR3 is TGTGCCAGCAGTTCCTCTTTGACTGGCGATGAAAAACTGTTTTTT.

This chain joins TRBV19 and TRBJ2-5; TRBD2 agrees at 7 bases. The CDR3 is 18 amino acids. CDR1 is LNHDA and CDR2 is SQIVND in the germline V gene (reference sequence). V gave up 4 bases and J gave up 2 bases; unmatched junction bases: 16. The CDR3 DNA follows: TGTGCCAGTAGTACCTCGGGACTACTCAACGTACGTCAAGAGACCCAGTACTTC. Its protein is CASSTSGLLNVRQETQYF. Full variable domain (missing parts from reference TRBV19 and TRBJ2-5): DGGITQSPKYLFRKEGQNVTLSCEQNLNHDAMYWYRQDPGQGLRLIYYSQIVNDFQKGDIAEGYSVSREKKESFPLTVTSAQKNPTAFYLCASSTSGLLNVRQETQYFGPGTRLLVL.

V usage is TRBV19 and J usage is TRBJ1-5; D call uncertain. The V and J ends lost 6 bases and 6 bases respectively, with 12 bases between them. The germline CDR1 and CDR2 sequences are LNHDA and SQIVND (reference sequence). The CDR3 length is 13 residues. The DNA of the CDR3 is TGTGCCAGTAGCCCCGGGTCCTTTCAGCCCCAGCATTTT. Residues: CASSPGSFQPQHF.

The J gene is TRBJ2-3, the V gene TRBV2; D might be TRBD2 (6 bases). Germline V lookup: CDR1 SNHLY, CDR2 FYNNEI. Between the trimmed V and J ends, which lost 3 bases and 6 bases, there was a span of 22 bases. The CDR3 consists of 17 residues. In DNA form, the CDR3 reads TGTGCCAGCAGTGAGATCGGCCTGTCTCTGGGGAGGGATACGCAGTATTTT. This translates into CASSEIGLSLGRDTQYF. Using reference TRBV2 and TRBJ2-3 for the parts outside the CDR3, the full variable domain is EPEVTQTPSHQVTQMGQEVILRCVPISNHLYFYWYRQILGQKVEFLVSFYNNEISEKSEIFDDQFSVERPDGSNFTLKIRSTKLEDSAMYFCASSEIGLSLGRDTQYFGPGTRLTVL.

The chain uses TRBV29-1 and TRBJ2-1; 14 bases are a match to TRBD2. The CDR3 consists of 15 residues. Per the germline V gene, CDR1 is SQVTM and CDR2 is ANQGSEA. Germline trimming cut 2 bases from V and 7 bases from J; bases unmatched to any gene: 4. CDR3 nucleotides: TGCAGCGTTGAAAGACTAGCGGGGGGGGGTAATGAGCAGTTCTTC. This encodes CSVERLAGGGNEQFF.

CDR3 loop: CASSTPLRNYGYTF. The CDR3 DNA reads as TGTGCCAGTAGTACCCCTTTACGGAACTATGGCTACACCTTC. The chain links TRBV19 to TRBJ1-2, with D unresolved. V was cut by 4 bases and J by 2 bases, with 11 bases left in between. The germline V gene encodes CDR1 LNHDA and CDR2 SQIVND (reference sequence). CDR3 length equals 14 residues.

This chain uses TRBV5-1 with TRBJ2-3, with TRBD1 identical over 10 bases. This CDR3 comprises 15 residues. In germline, CDR1 is SGHRS, CDR2 YFSETQ. The trim removed 3 bases at V and 6 bases at J, leaving 7 bases unmatched. CDR3 loop: CASSWGQGSWDTQYF. The CDR3 DNA follows: TGCGCCAGCAGCTGGGGACAGGGGAGCTGGGATACGCAGTATTTT.

The gene calls are TRBV18 and TRBJ1-5; D gene ambiguous. Deletions cut 5 bases from V and 0 bases from J, with 8 bases between. CDR3 length: 14 amino acids. Germline-derived CDR1 and CDR2 are KGHSH and LQKENI. The CDR3 loop reads CASSEDYSNQPQHF. DNA of the CDR3: TGTGCCAGCTCAGAGGATTATAGCAATCAGCCCCAGCATTTT.

CDR3 region: CASSLDPSGVPYNEQFF. For the CDR3, the DNA is TGTGCCAGCAGCTTAGATCCTAGCGGCGTTCCCTACAATGAGCAGTTCTTC. The gene calls are TRBV7-9 and TRBJ2-1; TRBD2 agrees at 7 bases. V dropped 1 base and J dropped 2; count of bases not matched to a gene: 8. The length of the CDR3 is 17 residues. Germline loops: CDR1 SEHNR, CDR2 FQNEAQ (reference sequence).

The CDR3, as DNA: TGTGCCAGCAGCTCTATTGGAGCGGGAGTTTGGGAGCAGTACTTC. Residues: CASSSIGAGVWEQYF. The rearrangement uses TRBV5-4 and TRBJ2-7, with 8 positions matching TRBD2. The ends lost 3 bases at V and 7 bases at J; junction bases unmatched: 12. The CDR3 consists of 15 residues. In germline, CDR1 is SGHNT, CDR2 YYREEE (reference sequence).

The chain combines TRBV5-1 with TRBJ2-3; D unclear. This CDR3 has 16 amino acids. V was pared by 2 bases and J by 2 bases, with 15 bases between. The V gene's germline CDR1 is SGHRS and CDR2 YFSETQ. The CDR3 nucleotides read TGCGCCAGCAGCTTCGGAAATAGCATTTCCACAGATACGCAGTATTTT. It yields the protein CASSFGNSISTDTQYF. Combining the CDR3 with reference TRBV5-1 and TRBJ2-3 gives the whole variable domain KAGVTQTPRYLIKTRGQQVTLSCSPISGHRSVSWYQQTPGQGLQFLFEYFSETQRNKGNFPGRFSGRQFSNSRSEMNVSTLELGDSALYLCASSFGNSISTDTQYFGPGTRLTVL.

The rearrangement joins TRBV11-2 to TRBJ2-5; TRBD1 matches 10 bases. Germline V lookup: CDR1 SGHAT, CDR2 FQNNGV. V dropped 4 bases and J dropped 5; count of bases not matched to a gene: 13. This CDR3 spans 17 amino acids. Here the CDR3 DNA reads TGTGCCAGCAGCTCCCTCCAGGGACAGGGGCATCGGGAGACCCAGTACTTC. Its translation is CASSSLQGQGHRETQYF.